The sequence of this TCR beta chain was determined in a study of blood T cell repertoires in COVID-19. Some clones are missing from TCRdb's copy, which holds only in-frame ones; the method was immunoSEQ multiplex PCR. Among 130,000 to 150,000 clones listed, around 89% were seen once. The CDR3 has 15 amino acids. CDR1 is SGDLS, CDR2 YYNGEE, per germline. The germline V and J ends were trimmed by 0 bases and 0 bases, with 7 bases remaining between them. The J gene is TRBJ1-3, the V gene TRBV9, with D possibly matching TRBD1 (5 bases). This TCR derives from a woman aged 30 to 39 with acute COVID-19. Sample: PBMCs or T cells enriched from blood (not recorded which). Here the CDR3 DNA reads TGTGCCAGCAGCGTAGACGGGGGCTCTGGAAACACCATATATTTT. Translated, it gives CASSVDGGSGNTIYF.